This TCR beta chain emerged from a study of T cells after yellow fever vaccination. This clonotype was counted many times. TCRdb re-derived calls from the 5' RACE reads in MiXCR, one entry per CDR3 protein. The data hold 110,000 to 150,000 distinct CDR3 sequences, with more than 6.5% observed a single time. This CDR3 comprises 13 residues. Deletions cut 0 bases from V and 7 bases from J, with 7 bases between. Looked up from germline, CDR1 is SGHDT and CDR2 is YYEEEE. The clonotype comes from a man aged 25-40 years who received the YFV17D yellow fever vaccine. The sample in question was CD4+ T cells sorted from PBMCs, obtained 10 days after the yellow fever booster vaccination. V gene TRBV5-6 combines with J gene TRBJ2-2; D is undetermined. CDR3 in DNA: TGTGCCAGCAGCTTGGTGGCCAGCGGGGAGCTGTTTTTT. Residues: CASSLVASGELFF.